A single T cell receptor (beta chain) is shown here with its context. Generated by immunoSEQ multiplex PCR, the TCRdb table keeps only in-frame clones and is missing some. The sample carries a few hundred thousand clones, around 92% recorded once. The data originate from a study of blood T cell repertoires in COVID-19. Overall study context: From T cells, B-cell-depleted T cells, or PBMCs came the material, which was cDNA or gDNA.

CDR3 length: 14 residues. The V gene end was trimmed by 5 bases and the J gene end by 3 bases; junction bases not matched to a gene: 3. CDR1 MNHEY and CDR2 SMNVEV come from the germline V gene (reference sequence). This receptor was identified in a woman aged 25 to 39 with COVID-19, enrolled during active disease. This rearrangement joins TRBV27 to TRBJ1-1; 10 bases map to TRBD1. The sample comprised peripheral blood. CDR3 amino acids: CASSVDRGDTEAFF. The CDR3 DNA is TGTGCCAGCAGTGTGGACAGGGGGGACACTGAAGCTTTCTTT.